This T cell receptor (beta chain) was identified during a study of cytomegalovirus exposure and HLA in healthy donors. Overall study results and limits: According to an earlier analysis, most TCR beta V segments yielded productive rearrangements about 90% or about 30% of the time.

From germline, CDR1 is SGHTA and CDR2 FQGTGA. The CDR3 has 13 residues. Between the trimmed V and J ends, which lost 6 bases and 0 bases, there was a span of 7 bases. Concerning this clone: What it recognizes is unknown.

The PCR contained 60 Vbeta and 13 Jbeta primers. The data were produced by immunoSEQ multiplex PCR, yet TCRdb's version contains in-frame clones alone and is incomplete. This listing includes about 160,000 clones. The TCR was taken from an older woman in good health and CMV-seronegative. The sample taken for sequencing was PBMCs. V gene TRBV7-3 combines with J gene TRBJ2-3, with no clear D. As DNA, the CDR3 is TGTGCCAGCAGTTTTCCAAGCACAGATACGCAGTATTTT. Translating it yields CASSFPSTDTQYF.